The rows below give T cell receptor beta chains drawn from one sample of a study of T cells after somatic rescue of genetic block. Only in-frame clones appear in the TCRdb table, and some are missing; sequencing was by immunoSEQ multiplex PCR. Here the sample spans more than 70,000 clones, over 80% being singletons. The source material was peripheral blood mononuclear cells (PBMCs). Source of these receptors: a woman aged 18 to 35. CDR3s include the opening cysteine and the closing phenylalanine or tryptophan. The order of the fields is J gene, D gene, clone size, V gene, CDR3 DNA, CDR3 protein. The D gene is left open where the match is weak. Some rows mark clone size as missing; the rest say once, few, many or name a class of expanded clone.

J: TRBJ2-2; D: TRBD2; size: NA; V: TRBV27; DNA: TGTGCCAGCAGCGACGGCGGGGGGAACACCGGGGAGCTGTTTTTT; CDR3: CASSDGGGNTGELFF
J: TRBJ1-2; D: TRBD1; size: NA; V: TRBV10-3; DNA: TGTGCCATACCCGGACAGGGTGCTAACTATGGCTACACCTTC; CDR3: CAIPGQGANYGYTF
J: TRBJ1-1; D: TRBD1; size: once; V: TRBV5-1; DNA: TGCGCCAGCAGCCCCCCGGGACAGGAGAACACTGAAGCTTTCTTT; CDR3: CASSPPGQENTEAFF
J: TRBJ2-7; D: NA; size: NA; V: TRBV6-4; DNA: TGTGCCAGCAGCTCACCGGCCTCGACTTCCTACGAGCAGTACTTC; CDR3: CASSSPASTSYEQYF
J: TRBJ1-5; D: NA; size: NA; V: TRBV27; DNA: TGTGCCAGCAGTTTACGGGATGGGCTCCAGCATTTT; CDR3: CASSLRDGLQHF
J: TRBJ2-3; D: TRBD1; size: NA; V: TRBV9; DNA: TGTGCCAGCAGCGGACTCGGACAGGGGAGCACAGATACGCAGTATTTT; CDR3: CASSGLGQGSTDTQYF
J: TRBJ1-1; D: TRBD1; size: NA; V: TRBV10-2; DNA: TGCGCCAGCGAGCGAGCGAACAGGGGATTGGACACTGAAGCTTTCTTT; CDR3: CASERANRGLDTEAFF
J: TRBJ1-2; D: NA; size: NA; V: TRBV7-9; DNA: TGTGCCAGCAGCACCCCAGGGGCCCGGGTCGGGGGCTACACCTTC; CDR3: CASSTPGARVGGYTF
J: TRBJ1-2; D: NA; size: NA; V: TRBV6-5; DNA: TGTGCCAGCAGTTACCGGGGGTCTGGCTACACCTTC; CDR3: CASSYRGSGYTF
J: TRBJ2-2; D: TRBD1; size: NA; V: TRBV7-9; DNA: TGTGCCAGCAGCTCCTCCGGGACAGGGTTCCCTCCCGGGGAGCTGTTTTTT; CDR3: CASSSSGTGFPPGELFF
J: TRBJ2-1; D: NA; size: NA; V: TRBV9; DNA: TGTGCCAGCAGCGTACCCCCGGACAGTGAGCAGTTCTTC; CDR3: CASSVPPDSEQFF
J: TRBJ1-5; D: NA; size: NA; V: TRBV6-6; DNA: TGTGCCAGCGGGGACATTGGCAATCAGCCCCAGCATTTT; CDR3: CASGDIGNQPQHF
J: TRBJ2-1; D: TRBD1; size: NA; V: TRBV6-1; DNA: TGTGCCAGTGTCCGGGACAGGGGGCCCAATGAGCAGTTCTTC; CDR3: CASVRDRGPNEQFF
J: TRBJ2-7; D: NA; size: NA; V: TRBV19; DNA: TGTGCCAGTAGTATAGAACCCAACGCGCAGTACTTC; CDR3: CASSIEPNAQYF
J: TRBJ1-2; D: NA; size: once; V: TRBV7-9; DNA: TGTGCCAGCAGCTTAGACGGATATGGCTACACCTTC; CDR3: CASSLDGYGYTF
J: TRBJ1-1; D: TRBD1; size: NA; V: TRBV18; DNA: TGTGCCAGCTCCTATACAGGGGGACACACTGAAGCTTTCTTT; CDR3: CASSYTGGHTEAFF
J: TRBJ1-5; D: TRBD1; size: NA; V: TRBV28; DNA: TGTGCCAGCAGTTCCGGGACAGGGTATCAGCCCCAGCATTTT; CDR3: CASSSGTGYQPQHF
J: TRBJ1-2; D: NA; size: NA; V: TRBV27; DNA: TGTGCCAGCAGCCGAAGGGCAGCCGTGAACAACTATGGCTACACCTTC; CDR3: CASSRRAAVNNYGYTF
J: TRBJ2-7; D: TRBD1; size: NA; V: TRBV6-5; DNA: TGTGCCAGCAGAACAACGACAGGGCTCTACGAGCAGTACTTC; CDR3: CASRTTTGLYEQYF
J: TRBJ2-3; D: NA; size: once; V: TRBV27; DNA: TGTGCCAGCAGTTTATCGTTACCCCCGGGGGTTACGCAGTATTTT; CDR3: CASSLSLPPGVTQYF
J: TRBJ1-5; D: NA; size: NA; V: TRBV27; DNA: TGTGCCAGCAGTTTATTGGGGCAGCCCCAGCATTTT; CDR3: CASSLLGQPQHF
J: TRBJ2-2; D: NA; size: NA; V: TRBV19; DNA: TGTGCCAGTAGCCAGAGGGCAGACCCCGGGGAGCTGTTTTTT; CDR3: CASSQRADPGELFF
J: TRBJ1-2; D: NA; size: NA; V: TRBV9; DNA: TGTGCCAGCAGCGACAGGGTCTATGGCTACACCTTC; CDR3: CASSDRVYGYTF
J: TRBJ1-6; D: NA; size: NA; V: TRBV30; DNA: TGTGCCTGGAAGAGGGACGAGGGTTCACCCCTCCACTTT; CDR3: CAWKRDEGSPLHF
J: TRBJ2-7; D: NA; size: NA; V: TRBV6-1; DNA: TGTGCCAGCAGGGTCCGCGGCGGTACCTACGAGCAGTACTTC; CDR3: CASRVRGGTYEQYF
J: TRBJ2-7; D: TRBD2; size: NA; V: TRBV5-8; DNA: TGTGCCAGCAGCCTAACCGGACTAGCGGTCTACGAGCAGTACTTC; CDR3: CASSLTGLAVYEQYF
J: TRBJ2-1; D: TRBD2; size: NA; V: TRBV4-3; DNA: TGCGCCAGCAGCCAAGTACTAGCGGGATTGGGAGGCTACAATGAGCAGTTCTTC; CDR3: CASSQVLAGLGGYNEQFF
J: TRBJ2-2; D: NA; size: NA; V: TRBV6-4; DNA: TGTGCCAGCAGCCCTAGCGTCAACACCGGGGAGCTGTTTTTT; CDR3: CASSPSVNTGELFF
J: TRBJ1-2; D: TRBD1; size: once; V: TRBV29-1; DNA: TGCAGCGCACAGGGGGCGTATGGCTACACCTTC; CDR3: CSAQGAYGYTF
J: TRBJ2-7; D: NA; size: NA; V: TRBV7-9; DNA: TGTGCCAGCAGCTTAGCGGTTCGGGACTTACGTCCGGAGCAGTACTTC; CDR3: CASSLAVRDLRPEQYF
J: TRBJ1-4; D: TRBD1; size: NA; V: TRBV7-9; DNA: TGTGCCAGCAGGGGTCCCGGGACAGGTTATCAGCTGTTTTTT; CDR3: CASRGPGTGYQLFF
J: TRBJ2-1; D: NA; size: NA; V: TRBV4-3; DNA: TGCGCCAGCAGCTCCCAGGTAGGGACCTACAATGAGCAGTTCTTC; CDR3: CASSSQVGTYNEQFF
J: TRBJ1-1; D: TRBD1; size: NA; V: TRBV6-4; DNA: TGTGCCAGCAGTCGGGACAGTCTGAACACTGAAGCTTTCTTT; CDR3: CASSRDSLNTEAFF
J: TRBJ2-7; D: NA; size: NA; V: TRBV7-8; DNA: TGTGCCAGCAGCTTTACCGCCGGAGGGCTAGCCTCCAGCGAGCAGTACTTC; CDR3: CASSFTAGGLASSEQYF
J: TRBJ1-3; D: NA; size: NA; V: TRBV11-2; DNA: TGTGCCAGCAGCTTGGGGGGCTGGTCCCTGAGCTCTGGAAACACCATATATTTT; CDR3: CASSLGGWSLSSGNTIYF
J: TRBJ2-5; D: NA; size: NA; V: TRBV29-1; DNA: TGCAGCGTTGAGGTCCAAGCCGAGACCCAGTACTTC; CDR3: CSVEVQAETQYF
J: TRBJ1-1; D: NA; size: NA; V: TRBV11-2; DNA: TGTGCCAGCAGCTTTACCGGACATTCCGCTTTCTTT; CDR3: CASSFTGHSAFF
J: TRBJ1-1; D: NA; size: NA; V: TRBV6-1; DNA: TGTGCCAGCCCCCTCCCCAGGCTGAACACTGAAGCTTTCTTT; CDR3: CASPLPRLNTEAFF
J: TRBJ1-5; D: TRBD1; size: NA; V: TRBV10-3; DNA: TGTGCCATCAGTGAGGGCGGCAGGGGGAACCAGGCCCAGCATTTT; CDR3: CAISEGGRGNQAQHF
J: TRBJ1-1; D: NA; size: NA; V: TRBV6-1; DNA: TGTGCCAGTCGTGAGAACACTGAAGCTTTCTTT; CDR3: CASRENTEAFF
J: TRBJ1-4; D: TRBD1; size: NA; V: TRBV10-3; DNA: TGTGCCATCAGTGAGTCCGACAGGGGGCGGGATGAAAAACTGTTTTTT; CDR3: CAISESDRGRDEKLFF
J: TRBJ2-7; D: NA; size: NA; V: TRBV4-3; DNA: TGCGCCAGCAGCCAAGAACAGGGCTACGAGCAGTACTTC; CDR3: CASSQEQGYEQYF
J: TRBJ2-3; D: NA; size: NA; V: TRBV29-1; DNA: TGCAGCACGTTGATAATAGATACGCAGTATTTT; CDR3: CSTLIIDTQYF
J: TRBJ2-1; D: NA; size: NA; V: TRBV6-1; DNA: TGTGCCAGCAGTGAAGCGGGGGGATCGGGTTTCTTC; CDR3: CASSEAGGSGFF
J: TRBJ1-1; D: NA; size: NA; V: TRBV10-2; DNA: TGCGCCAGCAGTGAGAGGCTGAACACTGAAGCTTTCTTT; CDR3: CASSERLNTEAFF
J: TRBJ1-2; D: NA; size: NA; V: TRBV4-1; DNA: TGCGCCAGCAGCCAGGCAGGTAGGGAGCGAACCTTC; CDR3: CASSQAGRERTF
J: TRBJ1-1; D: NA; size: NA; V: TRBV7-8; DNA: TGTGCCAGCAGCAACGGGCGGCGGGCCACTGAAGCTTTCTTT; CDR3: CASSNGRRATEAFF
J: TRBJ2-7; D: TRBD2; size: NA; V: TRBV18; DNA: TGTGCCAGCTCACCGGGACTAGCGGGAGGGTCCTACGAGCAGTACTTC; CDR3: CASSPGLAGGSYEQYF
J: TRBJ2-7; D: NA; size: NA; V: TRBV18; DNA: TGTGCCAGCTCACCGCCGGGACGGGGAACCTACGAGCAGTACTTC; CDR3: CASSPPGRGTYEQYF
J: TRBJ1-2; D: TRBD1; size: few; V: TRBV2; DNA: TGTGCCAGCAGTGTCGCAGGGACAGGGCTGGCCTATGGCTACACCTTC; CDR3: CASSVAGTGLAYGYTF
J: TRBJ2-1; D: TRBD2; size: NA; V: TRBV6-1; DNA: TGTGCCAGCAGTGAACTAGCGGGAGGGCCGCTTGAGCAGTTCTTC; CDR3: CASSELAGGPLEQFF
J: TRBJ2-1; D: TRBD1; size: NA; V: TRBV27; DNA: TGTGCCAGCAGTTTACTCGGGGACAGGGGTAATAATGAGCAGTTCTTC; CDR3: CASSLLGDRGNNEQFF
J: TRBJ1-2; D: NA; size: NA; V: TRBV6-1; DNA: TGTGCCAGCAGTGAAAGGCTGACAGTGCGTCGGGGCTACACCTTC; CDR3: CASSERLTVRRGYTF
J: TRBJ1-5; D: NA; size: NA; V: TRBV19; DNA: TGTGCCAGTAGTGCCAGAACGGGCCGTAGCAATCAGCCCCAGCATTTT; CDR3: CASSARTGRSNQPQHF
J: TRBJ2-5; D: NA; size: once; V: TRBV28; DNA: TGTGCCAGCAGTCGACCGAACCAAGGGGGGGAGACCCAGTACTTC; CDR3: CASSRPNQGGETQYF
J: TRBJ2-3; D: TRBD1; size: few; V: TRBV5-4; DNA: TGTGCCAGCAGCCCACGGACAGGGCGGACAGATACGCAGTATTTT; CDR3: CASSPRTGRTDTQYF
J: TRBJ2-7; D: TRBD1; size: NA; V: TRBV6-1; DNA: TGTGCCAGCAGGGAGGACAGGGCTAAATACGAGCAGTACTTC; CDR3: CASREDRAKYEQYF
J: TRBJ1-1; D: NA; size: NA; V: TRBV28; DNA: TGTGCCAGCAGTTTATTCAACGGGGCGAACACTGAAGCTTTCTTT; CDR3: CASSLFNGANTEAFF
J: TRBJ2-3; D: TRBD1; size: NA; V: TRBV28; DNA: TGTGCCAGCAGCATTTCAGGACAGGGAATAGATACGCAGTATTTT; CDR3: CASSISGQGIDTQYF